Detailed here is one T cell receptor (beta chain). Its antigen is as yet unknown. The sequence runs out 3 residues before the end of the CDR3; the remainder is reconstructed from the germline J gene. The data were taken from a study of Tregs in tolerant kidney transplant recipients. Germline CDR1 MDHEN, CDR2 SYDVKM. V lost 6 bases, J lost 8 bases, and 12 bases stayed unmatched. CDR3 size: 16 residues. The method was immunoSEQ multiplex PCR; TCRdb's version includes in-frame clones alone and lacks a portion of them. The sample includes around 33,000 clones. Study results and caveats: No direct test of biological reproducibility was done here. Activated donor B cell expansion appeared to reveal the most relevant donor-specific TCRbeta repertoire. Tolerant patients' donor-specific Tregs expanded beyond overall Tregs, suggesting antigen-driven growth.

Related graft donors supplied nonmyeloablative bone marrow transplants, and mixed chimerism was transient. Thawed PBMCs were FACS-sorted into unstimulated CD4+CD25+CD127- regulatory T cells, CD4+CD25- non-regulatory cells, CD4 and CD8 cells. This rearrangement joins TRBV28 to TRBJ1-4, with 10 bases matching TRBD1. This receptor was identified in a human patient who received a combined kidney and bone marrow transplant. Some of these T cells may belong to the graft donor. Sequenced material: CD4+ T cells from blood (PBMCs), taken 24 months after the transplant. The sequenced part of the CDR3 DNA is TGTGCCAGCAGACCTGACAGGGGGCCCCTGGAAGAAAAA. It is translated as CASRPDRGPLEEK. The whole CDR3 region reads CASRPDRGPLEEKLFF. The whole variable domain, filled in from reference TRBV28 and TRBJ1-4, reads DVKVTQSSRYLVKRTGEKVFLECVQDMDHENMFWYRQDPGLGLRLIYFSYDVKMKEKGDIPEGYSVSREKKERFSLILESASTNQTSMYLCASRPDRGPLEEKLFFGSGTQLSVL.